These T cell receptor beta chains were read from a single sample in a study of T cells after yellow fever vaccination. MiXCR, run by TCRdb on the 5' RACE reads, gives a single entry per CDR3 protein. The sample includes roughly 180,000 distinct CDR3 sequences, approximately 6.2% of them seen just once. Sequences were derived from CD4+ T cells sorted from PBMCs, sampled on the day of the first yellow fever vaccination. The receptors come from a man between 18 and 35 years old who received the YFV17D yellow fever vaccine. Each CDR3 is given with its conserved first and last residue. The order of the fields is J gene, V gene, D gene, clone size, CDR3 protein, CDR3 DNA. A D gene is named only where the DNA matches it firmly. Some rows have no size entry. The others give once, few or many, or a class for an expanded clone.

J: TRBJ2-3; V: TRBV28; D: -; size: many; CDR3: CASGGSFTDTQYF; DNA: TGTGCCAGCGGTGGTAGCTTCACAGATACGCAGTATTTT
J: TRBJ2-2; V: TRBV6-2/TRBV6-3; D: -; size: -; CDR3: CASSYTDRRFGGRSTGELFF; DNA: TGTGCCAGCAGTTACACGGACAGGCGGTTTGGGGGGCGTAGCACCGGGGAGCTGTTTTTT
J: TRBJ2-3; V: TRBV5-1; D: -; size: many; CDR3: CASSVATTPTQYF; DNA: TGCGCCAGCAGCGTGGCGACTACCCCTACGCAGTATTTT
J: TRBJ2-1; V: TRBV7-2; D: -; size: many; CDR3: CASSPDSYNEQFF; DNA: TGTGCCAGCAGCCCCGACTCCTACAATGAGCAGTTCTTC
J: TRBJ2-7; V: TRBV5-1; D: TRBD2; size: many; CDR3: CASSPSGTRRQYF; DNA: TGCGCCAGCAGCCCCTCCGGGACTAGGCGGCAGTACTTC
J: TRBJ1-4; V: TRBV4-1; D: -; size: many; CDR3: CASSQVQGSFEKLFF; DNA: TGCGCCAGCAGCCAAGTCCAGGGAAGTTTTGAAAAACTGTTTTTT
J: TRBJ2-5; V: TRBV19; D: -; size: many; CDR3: CASSPGPRAQYF; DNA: TGTGCCAGTAGCCCGGGACCGAGGGCCCAGTACTTC
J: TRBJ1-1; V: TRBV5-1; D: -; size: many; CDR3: CASSWGVSGNTEAFF; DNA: TGCGCCAGCAGCTGGGGGGTCTCAGGAAACACTGAAGCTTTCTTT
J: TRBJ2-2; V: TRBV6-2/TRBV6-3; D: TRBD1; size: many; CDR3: CASGRTGGTGELFF; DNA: TGTGCCAGCGGCCGGACAGGGGGAACCGGGGAGCTGTTTTTT
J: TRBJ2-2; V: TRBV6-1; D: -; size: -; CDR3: CASSEAPVLNTGELFF; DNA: TGTGCCAGCAGTGAAGCTCCAGTCTTGAACACCGGGGAGCTGTTTTTT
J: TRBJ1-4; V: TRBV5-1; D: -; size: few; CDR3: CASSLVGDWEKLFF; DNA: TGCGCCAGCAGCTTGGTAGGGGACTGGGAAAAACTGTTTTTT
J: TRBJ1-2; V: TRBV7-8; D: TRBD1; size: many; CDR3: CASSPGQGAHYGYTF; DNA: TGTGCCAGCAGCCCAGGACAGGGGGCACACTATGGCTACACCTTC
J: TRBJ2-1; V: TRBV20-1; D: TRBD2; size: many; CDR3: CSAPPGLAGFEQFF; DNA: TGCAGTGCGCCTCCGGGACTAGCGGGGTTTGAGCAGTTCTTC
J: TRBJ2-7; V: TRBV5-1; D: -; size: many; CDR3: CASSLAGTGEVEQYF; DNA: TGCGCCAGCAGCTTGGCGGGTACGGGGGAGGTCGAGCAGTACTTC
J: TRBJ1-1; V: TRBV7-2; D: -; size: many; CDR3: CASSLWVGGNTEAFF; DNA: TGTGCCAGCAGCTTATGGGTAGGCGGGAACACTGAAGCTTTCTTT
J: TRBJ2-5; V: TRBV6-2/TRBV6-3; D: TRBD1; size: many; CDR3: CASSSGTALETQYF; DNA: TGTGCCAGCAGTTCCGGGACAGCCTTAGAGACCCAGTACTTC
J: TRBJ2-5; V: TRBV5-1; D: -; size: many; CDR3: CASSNRDGGETQYF; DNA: TGCGCCAGCAGCAACCGAGACGGAGGGGAGACCCAGTACTTC
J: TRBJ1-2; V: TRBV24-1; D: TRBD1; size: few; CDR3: CATSDGTGGYGYTF; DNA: TGTGCCACCAGTGATGGTACAGGGGGCTATGGCTACACCTTC
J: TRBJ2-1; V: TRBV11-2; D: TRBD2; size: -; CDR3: CASTPGGGGANEQFF; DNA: TGTGCCAGCACCCCGGGAGGGGGGGGAGCCAATGAGCAGTTCTTC
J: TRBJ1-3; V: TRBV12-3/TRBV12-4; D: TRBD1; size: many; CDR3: CASTLDRAAGNTIYF; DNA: TGTGCCAGCACCCTGGACAGGGCAGCTGGAAACACCATATATTTT
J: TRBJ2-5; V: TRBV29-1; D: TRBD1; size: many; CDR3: CSAGQDKETQYF; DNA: TGCAGCGCCGGACAGGATAAAGAGACCCAGTACTTC
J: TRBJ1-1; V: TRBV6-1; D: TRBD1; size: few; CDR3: CASSGIQGAGTEAFF; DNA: TGTGCCAGCAGTGGGATACAGGGGGCAGGCACTGAAGCTTTCTTT
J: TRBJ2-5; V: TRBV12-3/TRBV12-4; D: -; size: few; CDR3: CASSLVGGTKTQYF; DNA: TGTGCCAGCAGTTTAGTTGGAGGGACGAAGACCCAGTACTTC
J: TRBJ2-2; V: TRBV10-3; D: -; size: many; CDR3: CAIGGPGQNTGELFF; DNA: TGTGCCATCGGGGGACCGGGACAGAACACCGGGGAGCTGTTTTTT
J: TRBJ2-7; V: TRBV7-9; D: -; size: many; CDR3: CASSLGGTANYEQYF; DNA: TGTGCCAGCAGCTTAGGCGGGACGGCGAACTACGAGCAGTACTTC
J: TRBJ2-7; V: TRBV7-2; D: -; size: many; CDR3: CASSYTEGTYEQYF; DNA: TGTGCCAGCAGCTATACGGAGGGGACCTACGAGCAGTACTTC
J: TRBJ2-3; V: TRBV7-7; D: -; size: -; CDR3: CASSLEGIGRGGTDTQYF; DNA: TGTGCTAGCAGCTTAGAGGGTATTGGCAGGGGAGGCACAGATACGCAGTATTTT
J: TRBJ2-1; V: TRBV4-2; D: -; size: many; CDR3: CASSRRSRGEGSNEQFF; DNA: TGTGCCAGCAGCCGTAGGAGTAGGGGGGAAGGTAGCAATGAGCAGTTCTTC
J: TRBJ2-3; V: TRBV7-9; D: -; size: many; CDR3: CASSLVGAEDTQYF; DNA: TGTGCCAGCAGCTTAGTCGGGGCTGAGGATACGCAGTATTTT
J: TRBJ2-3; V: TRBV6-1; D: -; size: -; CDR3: CASSESPGVTDTQYF; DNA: TGTGCCAGCAGTGAATCACCAGGGGTTACAGATACGCAGTATTTT
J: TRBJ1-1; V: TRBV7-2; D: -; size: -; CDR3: CASKTLADTEAFF; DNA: TGTGCCAGCAAAACCCTGGCGGACACTGAAGCTTTCTTT
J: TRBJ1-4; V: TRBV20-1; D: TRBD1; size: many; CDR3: CSAREAGGGDEKLFF; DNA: TGCAGTGCTAGAGAGGCAGGGGGTGGCGATGAAAAACTGTTTTTT
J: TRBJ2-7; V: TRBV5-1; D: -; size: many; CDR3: CASSLEVSYEQYF; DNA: TGCGCCAGCAGCTTGGAGGTATCCTACGAGCAGTACTTC
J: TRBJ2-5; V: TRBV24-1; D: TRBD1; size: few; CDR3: CATGRGQGETQYF; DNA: TGTGCCACCGGAAGGGGGCAAGGGGAGACCCAGTACTTC
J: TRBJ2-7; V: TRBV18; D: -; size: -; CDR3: CASSPRAAIDEQYF; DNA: TGTGCCAGCTCACCACGGGCCGCGATAGACGAGCAGTACTTC
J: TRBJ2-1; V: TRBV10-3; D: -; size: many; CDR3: CAISEPWTGYNEQFF; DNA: TGTGCCATCAGTGAGCCCTGGACTGGCTACAATGAGCAGTTCTTC
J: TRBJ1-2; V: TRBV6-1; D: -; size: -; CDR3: CASSKGQGLSYGYTF; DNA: TGTGCCAGCAGTAAGGGGCAGGGGTTATCCTATGGCTACACCTTC
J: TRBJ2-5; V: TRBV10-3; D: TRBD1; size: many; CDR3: CAISQGERETQYF; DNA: TGTGCCATCAGTCAGGGGGAAAGGGAGACCCAGTACTTC
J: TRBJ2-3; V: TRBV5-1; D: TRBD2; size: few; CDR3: CASSSRTSGGIDTQYF; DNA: TGCGCCAGCAGCTCCCGGACTAGCGGGGGTATAGATACGCAGTATTTT
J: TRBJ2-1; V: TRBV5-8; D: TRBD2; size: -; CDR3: CASSLTRTSGTYNEQFF; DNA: TGTGCCAGCAGCTTGACCAGGACTAGCGGGACTTACAATGAGCAGTTCTTC
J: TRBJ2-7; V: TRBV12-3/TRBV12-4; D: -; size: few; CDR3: CASSLARYSYEQYF; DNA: TGTGCCAGCAGTTTAGCGCGGTACTCCTACGAGCAGTACTTC
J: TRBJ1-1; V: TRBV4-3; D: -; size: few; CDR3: CASSQELENTEAFF; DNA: TGCGCCAGCAGCCAAGAATTAGAGAACACTGAAGCTTTCTTT
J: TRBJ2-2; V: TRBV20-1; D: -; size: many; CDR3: CSARRQDTGELFF; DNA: TGCAGTGCTCGCCGACAGGACACCGGGGAGCTGTTTTTT
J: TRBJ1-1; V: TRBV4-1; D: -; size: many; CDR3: CASSQIWVNTEAFF; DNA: TGCGCCAGCAGCCAAATATGGGTAAACACTGAAGCTTTCTTT
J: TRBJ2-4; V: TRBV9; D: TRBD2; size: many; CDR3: CASSVVASGGPGNIQYF; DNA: TGTGCCAGCAGCGTAGTAGCTAGCGGGGGGCCGGGAAACATTCAGTACTTC
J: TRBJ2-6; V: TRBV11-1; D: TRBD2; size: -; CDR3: CASSEPGTSGDGANVLTF; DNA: TGTGCCAGCTCGGAACCCGGGACTAGCGGGGATGGGGCCAACGTCCTGACTTTC
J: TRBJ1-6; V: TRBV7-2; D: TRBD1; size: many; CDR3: CASSLGQGAGYNSPLHF; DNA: TGTGCCAGCAGCTTAGGACAGGGGGCCGGCTATAATTCACCCCTCCACTTT
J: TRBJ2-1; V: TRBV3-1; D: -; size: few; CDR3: CASSQDATGGREQFF; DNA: TGTGCCAGCAGCCAAGACGCGACTGGCGGGCGCGAGCAGTTCTTC
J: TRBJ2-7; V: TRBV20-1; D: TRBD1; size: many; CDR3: CSAYPGQGRYEQYF; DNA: TGCAGTGCTTACCCGGGACAGGGTAGGTACGAGCAGTACTTC
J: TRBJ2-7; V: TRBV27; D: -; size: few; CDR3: CASSGTGSPYEQYF; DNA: TGTGCCAGCAGTGGTACAGGATCGCCCTACGAGCAGTACTTC
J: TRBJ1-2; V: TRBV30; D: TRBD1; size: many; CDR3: CAWRPMDRAYGYTF; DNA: TGTGCCTGGAGGCCCATGGACAGGGCCTATGGCTACACCTTC
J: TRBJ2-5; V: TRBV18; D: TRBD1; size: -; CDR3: CASSPETGQETQYF; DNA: TGTGCCAGCTCACCAGAGACAGGGCAAGAGACCCAGTACTTC
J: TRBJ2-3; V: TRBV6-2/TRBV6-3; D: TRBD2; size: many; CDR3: CASSSSGPTDTQYF; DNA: TGTGCCAGCAGTTCTAGCGGGCCAACCGATACGCAGTATTTT
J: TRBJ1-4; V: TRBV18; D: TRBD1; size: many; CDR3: CASSPRTGMEEKLFF; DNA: TGTGCCAGCTCACCACGGACAGGGATGGAAGAAAAACTGTTTTTT
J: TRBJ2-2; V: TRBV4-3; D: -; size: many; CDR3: CASSQERLNTGELFF; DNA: TGCGCCAGCAGCCAAGAAAGACTGAACACCGGGGAGCTGTTTTTT
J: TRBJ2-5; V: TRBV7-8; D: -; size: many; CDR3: CASSLVGVGRSRVRETQYF; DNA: TGTGCCAGCAGCTTAGTGGGGGTAGGCAGAAGCCGCGTGCGAGAGACCCAGTACTTC
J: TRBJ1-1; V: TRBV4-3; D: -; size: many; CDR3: CASSQELTNTEAFF; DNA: TGCGCCAGCAGCCAAGAACTTACGAACACTGAAGCTTTCTTT
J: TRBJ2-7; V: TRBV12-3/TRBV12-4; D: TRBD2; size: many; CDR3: CASSFGGRYEQYF; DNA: TGTGCCAGCAGTTTCGGGGGGAGGTACGAGCAGTACTTC
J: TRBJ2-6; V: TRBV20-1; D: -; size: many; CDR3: CSARGDLSGANVLTF; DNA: TGCAGTGCTAGGGGGGACCTTTCTGGGGCCAACGTCCTGACTTTC